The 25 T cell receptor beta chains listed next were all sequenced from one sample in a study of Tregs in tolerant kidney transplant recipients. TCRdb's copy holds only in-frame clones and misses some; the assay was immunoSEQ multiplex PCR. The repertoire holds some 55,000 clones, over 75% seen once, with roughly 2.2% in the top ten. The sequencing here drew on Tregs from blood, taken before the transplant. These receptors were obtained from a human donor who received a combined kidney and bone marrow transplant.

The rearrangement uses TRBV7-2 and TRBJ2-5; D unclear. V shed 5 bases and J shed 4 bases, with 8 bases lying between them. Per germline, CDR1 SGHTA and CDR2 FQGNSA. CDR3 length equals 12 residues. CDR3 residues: CASSRTGETQYF. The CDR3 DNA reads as TGTGCCAGCAGCCGGACCGGAGAGACCCAGTACTTC.

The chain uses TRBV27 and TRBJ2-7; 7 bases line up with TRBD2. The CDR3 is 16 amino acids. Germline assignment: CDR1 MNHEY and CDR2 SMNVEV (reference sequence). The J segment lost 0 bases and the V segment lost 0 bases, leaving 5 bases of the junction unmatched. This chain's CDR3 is CASSLSMGGSSYEQYF. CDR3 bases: TGTGCCAGCAGTTTATCGATGGGGGGGAGCTCCTACGAGCAGTACTTC.

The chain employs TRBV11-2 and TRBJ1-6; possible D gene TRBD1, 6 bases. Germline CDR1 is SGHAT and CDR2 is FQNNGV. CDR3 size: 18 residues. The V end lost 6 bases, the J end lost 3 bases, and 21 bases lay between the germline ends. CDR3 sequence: CASSYTDRESIYNSPLHF. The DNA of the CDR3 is TGTGCCAGCAGTTATACGGACAGAGAGTCTATCTATAATTCACCCCTCCACTTT.

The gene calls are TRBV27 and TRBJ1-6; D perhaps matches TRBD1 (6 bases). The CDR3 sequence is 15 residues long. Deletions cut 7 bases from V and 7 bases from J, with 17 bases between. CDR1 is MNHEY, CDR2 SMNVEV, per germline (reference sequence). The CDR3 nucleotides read TGTGCCAGCACCTTGAGGGGGGGAGACAATTCACCCCTCCACTTT. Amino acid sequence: CASTLRGGDNSPLHF.

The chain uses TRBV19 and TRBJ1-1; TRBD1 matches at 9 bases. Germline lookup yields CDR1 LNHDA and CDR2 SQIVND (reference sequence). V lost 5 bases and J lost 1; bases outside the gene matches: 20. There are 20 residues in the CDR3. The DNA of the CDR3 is TGTGCCAGTAGTGGGCCCGGGACAGGGAAACCAAAACGCCCGAACACTGAAGCTTTCTTT. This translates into CASSGPGTGKPKRPNTEAFF.

CDR3: CASSPRSDRGLFDYGYTF. The CDR3 nucleotides are TGTGCCAGCAGCCCCCGGTCGGACAGGGGGCTCTTCGACTATGGCTACACCTTC. V is TRBV7-9 and J is TRBJ1-2; TRBD1 matches 11 bases. Germline trimming cut 5 bases from V and 3 bases from J; bases unmatched to any gene: 14. Per the germline V gene, CDR1 is SEHNR and CDR2 is FQNEAQ (reference sequence). The CDR3 length is 18 residues.

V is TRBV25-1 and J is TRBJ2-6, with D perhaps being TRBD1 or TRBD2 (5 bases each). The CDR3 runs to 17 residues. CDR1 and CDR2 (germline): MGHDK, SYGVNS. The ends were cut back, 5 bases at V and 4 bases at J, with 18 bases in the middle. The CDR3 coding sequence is TGTGCCAGCAGTACCCTTATGGGGGTTTCCGGGGCCAACGTCCTGACTTTC. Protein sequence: CASSTLMGVSGANVLTF. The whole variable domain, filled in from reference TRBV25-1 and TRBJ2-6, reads EADIYQTPRYLVIGTGKKITLECSQTMGHDKMYWYQQDPGMELHLIHYSYGVNSTEKGDLSSESTVSRIRTEHFPLTLESARPSHTSQYLCASSTLMGVSGANVLTFGAGSRLTVL.

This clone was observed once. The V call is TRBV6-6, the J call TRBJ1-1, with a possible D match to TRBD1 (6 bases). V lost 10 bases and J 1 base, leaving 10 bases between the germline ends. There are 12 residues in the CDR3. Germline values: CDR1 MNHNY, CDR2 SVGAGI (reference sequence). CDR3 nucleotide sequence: TGTGCCACCTCGACAGGGAACACTGAAGCTTTCTTT. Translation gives CATSTGNTEAFF.

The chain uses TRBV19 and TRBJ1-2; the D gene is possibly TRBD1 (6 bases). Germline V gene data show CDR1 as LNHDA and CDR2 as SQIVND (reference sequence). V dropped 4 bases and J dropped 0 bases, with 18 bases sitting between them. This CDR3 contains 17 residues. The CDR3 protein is CASSTGPVGQTNYGYTF. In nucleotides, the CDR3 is TGTGCCAGTAGTACGGGCCCAGTGGGACAAACTAACTATGGCTACACCTTC. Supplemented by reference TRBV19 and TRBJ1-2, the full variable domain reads DGGITQSPKYLFRKEGQNVTLSCEQNLNHDAMYWYRQDPGQGLRLIYYSQIVNDFQKGDIAEGYSVSREKKESFPLTVTSAQKNPTAFYLCASSTGPVGQTNYGYTFGSGTRLTVV.

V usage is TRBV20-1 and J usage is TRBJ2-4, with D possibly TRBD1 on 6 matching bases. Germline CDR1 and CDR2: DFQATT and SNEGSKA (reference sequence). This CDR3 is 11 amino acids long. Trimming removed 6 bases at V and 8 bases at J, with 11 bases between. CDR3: CSADRGDIQYF. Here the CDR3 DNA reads TGCAGTGCGGACAGAGGGGACATTCAGTACTTC.

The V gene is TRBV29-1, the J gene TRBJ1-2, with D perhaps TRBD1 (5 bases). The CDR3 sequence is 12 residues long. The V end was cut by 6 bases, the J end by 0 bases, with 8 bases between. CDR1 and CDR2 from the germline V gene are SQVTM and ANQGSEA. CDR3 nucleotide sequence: TGCAGCGTCCTGACAGCTAACTATGGCTACACCTTC. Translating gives CSVLTANYGYTF.

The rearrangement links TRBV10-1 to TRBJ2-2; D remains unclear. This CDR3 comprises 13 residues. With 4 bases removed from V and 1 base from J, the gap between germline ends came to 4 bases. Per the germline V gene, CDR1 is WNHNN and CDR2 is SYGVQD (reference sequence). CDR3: CASSAVNTGELFF. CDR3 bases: TGCGCCAGCAGTGCCGTGAACACCGGGGAGCTGTTTTTT.

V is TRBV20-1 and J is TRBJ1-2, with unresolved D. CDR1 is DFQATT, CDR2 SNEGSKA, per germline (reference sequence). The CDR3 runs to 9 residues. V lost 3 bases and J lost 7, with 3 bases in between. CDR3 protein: CSARAGYTF. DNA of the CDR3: TGCAGTGCTAGGGCTGGCTACACCTTC.

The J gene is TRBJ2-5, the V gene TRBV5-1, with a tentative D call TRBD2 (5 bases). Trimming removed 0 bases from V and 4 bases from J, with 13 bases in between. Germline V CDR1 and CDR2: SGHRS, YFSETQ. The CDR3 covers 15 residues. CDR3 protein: CASSLAGVAGETQYF. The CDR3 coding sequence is TGCGCCAGCAGCTTGGCCGGGGTTGCGGGAGAGACCCAGTACTTC.

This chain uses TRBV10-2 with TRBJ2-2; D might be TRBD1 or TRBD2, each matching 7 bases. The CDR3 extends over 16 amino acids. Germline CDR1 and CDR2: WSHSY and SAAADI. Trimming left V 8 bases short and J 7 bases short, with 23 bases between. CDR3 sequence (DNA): TGCGCCAGCCGCTCAGGGGGGGCGGTCGCCCGCGGGGAGCTGTTTTTT. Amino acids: CASRSGGAVARGELFF.

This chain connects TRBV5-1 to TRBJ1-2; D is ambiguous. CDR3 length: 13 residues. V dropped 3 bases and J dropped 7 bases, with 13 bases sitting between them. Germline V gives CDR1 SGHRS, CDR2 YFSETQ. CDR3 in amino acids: CASSYRSATGYTF. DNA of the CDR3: TGCGCCAGCAGCTACCGGAGCGCCACTGGCTACACCTTC.

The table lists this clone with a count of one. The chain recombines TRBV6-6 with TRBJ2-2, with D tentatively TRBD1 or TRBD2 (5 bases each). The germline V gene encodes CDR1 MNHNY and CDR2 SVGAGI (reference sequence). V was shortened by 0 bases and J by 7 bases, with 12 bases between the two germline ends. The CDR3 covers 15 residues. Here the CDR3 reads CASSYSTGRSGELFF. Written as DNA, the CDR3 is TGTGCCAGCAGTTACTCGACGGGACGAAGCGGGGAGCTGTTTTTT.

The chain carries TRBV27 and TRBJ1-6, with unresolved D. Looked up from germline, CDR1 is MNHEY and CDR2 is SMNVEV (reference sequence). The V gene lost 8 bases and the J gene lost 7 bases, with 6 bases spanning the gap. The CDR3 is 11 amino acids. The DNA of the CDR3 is TGTGCCAGCGGCGGGAATTCACCCCTCCACTTT. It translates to CASGGNSPLHF.

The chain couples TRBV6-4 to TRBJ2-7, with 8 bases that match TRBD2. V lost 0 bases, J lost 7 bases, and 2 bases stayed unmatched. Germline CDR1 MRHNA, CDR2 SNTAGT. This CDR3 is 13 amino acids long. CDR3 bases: TGTGCCAGCAGTGACTCCCCGGGAGGGGAGCAGTACTTC. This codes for CASSDSPGGEQYF.

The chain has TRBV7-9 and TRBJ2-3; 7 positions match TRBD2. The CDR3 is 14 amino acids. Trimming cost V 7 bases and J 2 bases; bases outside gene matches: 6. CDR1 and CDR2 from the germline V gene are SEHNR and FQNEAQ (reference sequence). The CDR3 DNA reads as TGTGCCAGCACCCCAGCGGGATACACAGATACGCAGTATTTT. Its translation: CASTPAGYTDTQYF.

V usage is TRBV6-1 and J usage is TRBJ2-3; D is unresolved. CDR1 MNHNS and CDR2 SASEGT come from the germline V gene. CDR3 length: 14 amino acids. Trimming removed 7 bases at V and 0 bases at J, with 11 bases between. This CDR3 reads CASKSSYSTDTQYF. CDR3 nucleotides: TGTGCCAGCAAGTCGAGTTATAGCACAGATACGCAGTATTTT.

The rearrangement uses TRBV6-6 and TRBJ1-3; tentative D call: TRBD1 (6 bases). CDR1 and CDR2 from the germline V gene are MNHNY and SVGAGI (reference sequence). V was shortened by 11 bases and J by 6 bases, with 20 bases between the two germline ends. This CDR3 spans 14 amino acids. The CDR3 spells CAAGARGGANTIYF. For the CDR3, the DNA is TGTGCCGCGGGGGCGCGCGGTGGGGCAAACACCATATATTTT.

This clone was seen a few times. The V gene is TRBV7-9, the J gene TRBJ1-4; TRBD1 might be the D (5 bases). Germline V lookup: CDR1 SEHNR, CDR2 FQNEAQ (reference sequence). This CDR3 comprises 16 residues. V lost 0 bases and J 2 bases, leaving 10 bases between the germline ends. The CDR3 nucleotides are TGTGCCAGCAGCTTAGCTGGCGGGGCTACTAATGAAAAACTGTTTTTT. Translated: CASSLAGGATNEKLFF.

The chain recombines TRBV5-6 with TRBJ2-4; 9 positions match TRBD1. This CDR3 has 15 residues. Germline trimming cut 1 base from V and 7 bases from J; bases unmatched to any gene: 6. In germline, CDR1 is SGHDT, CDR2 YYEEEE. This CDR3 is CASSLRGTGLNIQYF. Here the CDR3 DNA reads TGTGCCAGCAGCTTGCGGGGGACAGGGTTGAACATTCAGTACTTC. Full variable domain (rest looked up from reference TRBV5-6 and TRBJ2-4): DAGVTQSPTHLIKTRGQQVTLRCSPKSGHDTVSWYQQALGQGPQFIFQYYEEEERQRGNFPDRFSGHQFPNYSSELNVNALLLGDSALYLCASSLRGTGLNIQYFGAGTRLSVL.

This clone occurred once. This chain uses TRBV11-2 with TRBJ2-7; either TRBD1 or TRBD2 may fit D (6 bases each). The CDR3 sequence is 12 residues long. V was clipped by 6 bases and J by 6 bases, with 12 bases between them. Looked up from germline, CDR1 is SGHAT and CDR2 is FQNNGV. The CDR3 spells CASSSGEAEQYF. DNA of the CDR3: TGTGCCAGCAGTTCAGGGGAGGCCGAGCAGTACTTC.